Only a few counts were recorded for the clone carrying this T cell receptor (beta chain). The data belong to a study of blood T cells in healthy people across ages. Germline V lookup: CDR1 KGHSH, CDR2 LQKENI. This CDR3 is built from 15 residues. Trimming took 0 bases from V and 0 from J, leaving 8 bases between them. A sample-barcoded 5' primer and a J-beta primer mix were used in a second PCR of about 7 to 12 cycles. Via MiXCR, TCRdb re-called the 5' RACE reads, giving one row per CDR3 protein. The sample lists hundreds of thousands of distinct CDR3 sequences; approximately 40% were seen once. The chain is built from TRBV18 and TRBJ1-1; no clear D gene. Specimen: blood. The source of this sequence is an elderly man in good health. The CDR3: CASSPPGRLNTEAFF. As DNA, the CDR3 is TGTGCCAGCTCACCACCTGGACGGTTGAACACTGAAGCTTTCTTT.